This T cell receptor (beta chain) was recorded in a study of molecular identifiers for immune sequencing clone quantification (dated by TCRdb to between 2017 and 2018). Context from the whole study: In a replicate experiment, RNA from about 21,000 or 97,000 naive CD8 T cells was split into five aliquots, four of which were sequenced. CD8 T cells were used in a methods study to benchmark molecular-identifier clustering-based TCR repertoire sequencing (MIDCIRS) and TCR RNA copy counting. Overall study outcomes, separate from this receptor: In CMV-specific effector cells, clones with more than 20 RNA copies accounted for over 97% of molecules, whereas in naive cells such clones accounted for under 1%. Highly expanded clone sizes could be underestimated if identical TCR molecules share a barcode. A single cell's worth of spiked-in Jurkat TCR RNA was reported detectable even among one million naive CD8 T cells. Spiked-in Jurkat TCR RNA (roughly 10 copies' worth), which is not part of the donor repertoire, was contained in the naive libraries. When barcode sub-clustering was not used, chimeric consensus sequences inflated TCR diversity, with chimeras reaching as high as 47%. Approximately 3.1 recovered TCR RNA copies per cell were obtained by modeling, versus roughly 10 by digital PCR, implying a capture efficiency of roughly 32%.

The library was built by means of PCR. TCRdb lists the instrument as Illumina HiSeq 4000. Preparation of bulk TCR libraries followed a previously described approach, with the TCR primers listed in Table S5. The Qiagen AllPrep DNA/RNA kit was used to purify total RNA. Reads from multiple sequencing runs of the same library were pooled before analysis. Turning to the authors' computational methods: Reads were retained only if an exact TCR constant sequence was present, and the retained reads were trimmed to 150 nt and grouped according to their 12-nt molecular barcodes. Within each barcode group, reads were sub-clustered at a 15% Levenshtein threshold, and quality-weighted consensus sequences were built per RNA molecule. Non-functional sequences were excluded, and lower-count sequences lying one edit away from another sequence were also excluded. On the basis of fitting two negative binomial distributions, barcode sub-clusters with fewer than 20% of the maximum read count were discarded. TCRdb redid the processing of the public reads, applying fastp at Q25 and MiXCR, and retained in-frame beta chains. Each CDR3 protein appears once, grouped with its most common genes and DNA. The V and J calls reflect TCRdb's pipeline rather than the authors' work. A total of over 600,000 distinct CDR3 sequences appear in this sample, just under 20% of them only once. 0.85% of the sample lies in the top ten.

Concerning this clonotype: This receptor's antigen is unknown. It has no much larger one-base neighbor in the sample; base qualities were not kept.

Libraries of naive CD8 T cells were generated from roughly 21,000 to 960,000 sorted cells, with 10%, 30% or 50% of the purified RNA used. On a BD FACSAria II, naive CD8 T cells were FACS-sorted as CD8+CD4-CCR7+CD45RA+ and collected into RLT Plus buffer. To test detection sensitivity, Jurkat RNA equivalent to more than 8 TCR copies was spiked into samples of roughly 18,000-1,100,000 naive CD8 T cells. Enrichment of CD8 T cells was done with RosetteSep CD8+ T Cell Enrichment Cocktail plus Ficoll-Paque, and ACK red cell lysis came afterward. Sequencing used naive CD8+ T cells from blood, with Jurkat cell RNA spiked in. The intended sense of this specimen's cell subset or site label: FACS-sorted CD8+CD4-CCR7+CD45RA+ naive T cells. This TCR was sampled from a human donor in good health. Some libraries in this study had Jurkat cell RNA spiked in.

The nucleotide sequence reads as follows: TGCAGTGCTAGAGCCCCAGGAGGGGGGACTACCAAGACCGCGACCTACGAGCAGTACTTC. Its protein reads: CSARAPGGGTTKTATYEQYF. The chain was built from TRBV20-1 and TRBJ2-7, with TRBD2 as a weak D call on 7 bases. Counted from cysteine to phenylalanine, this CDR3 has 20 amino acids. The only DNA kept is the CDR3, 60 bases in frame from the first base. CDR1 and CDR2, looked up from the germline V gene (reference sequence), are DFQATT and SNEGSKA. V is clipped by 1 base and J by 2 bases, and the sequence between their germline boundaries is 30 bases long.